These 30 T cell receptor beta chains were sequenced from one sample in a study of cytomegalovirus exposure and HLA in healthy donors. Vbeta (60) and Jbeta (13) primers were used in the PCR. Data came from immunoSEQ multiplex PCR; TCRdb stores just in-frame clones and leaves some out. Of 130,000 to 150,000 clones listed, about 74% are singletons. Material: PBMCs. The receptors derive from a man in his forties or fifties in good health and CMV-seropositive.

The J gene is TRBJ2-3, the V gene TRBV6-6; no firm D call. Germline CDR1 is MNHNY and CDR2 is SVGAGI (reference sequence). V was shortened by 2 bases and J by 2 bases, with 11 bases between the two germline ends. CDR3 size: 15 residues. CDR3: CASSYHPRSTDTQYF. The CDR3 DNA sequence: TGTGCCAGCAGTTACCACCCGCGGTCCACAGATACGCAGTATTTT.

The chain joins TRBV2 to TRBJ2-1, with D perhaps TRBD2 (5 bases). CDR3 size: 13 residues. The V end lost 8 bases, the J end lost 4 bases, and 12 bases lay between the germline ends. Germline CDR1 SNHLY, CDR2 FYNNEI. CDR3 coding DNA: TGTGCCAGCCTGCAGCGAGGGTACAATGAGCAGTTCTTC. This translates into CASLQRGYNEQFF.

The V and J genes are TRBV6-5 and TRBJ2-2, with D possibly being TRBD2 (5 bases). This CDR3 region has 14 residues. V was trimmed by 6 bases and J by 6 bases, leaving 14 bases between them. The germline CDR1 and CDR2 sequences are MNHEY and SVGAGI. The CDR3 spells CASRLVIGAGELFF. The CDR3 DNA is TGTGCCAGCAGACTAGTGATCGGGGCCGGGGAGCTGTTTTTT.

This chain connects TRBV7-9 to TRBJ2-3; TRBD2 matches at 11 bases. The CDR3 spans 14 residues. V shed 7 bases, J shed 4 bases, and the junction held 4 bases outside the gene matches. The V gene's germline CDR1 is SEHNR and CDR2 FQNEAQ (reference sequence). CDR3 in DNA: TGTGCCAGCACACTAGCGGGAGCGGCAGATACGCAGTATTTT. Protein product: CASTLAGAADTQYF.

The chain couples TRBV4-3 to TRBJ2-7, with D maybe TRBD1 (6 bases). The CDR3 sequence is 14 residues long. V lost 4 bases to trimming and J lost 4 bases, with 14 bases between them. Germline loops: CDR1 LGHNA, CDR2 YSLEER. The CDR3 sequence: CASSPGVRGYEQYF. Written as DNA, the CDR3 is TGCGCCAGCAGCCCCGGTGTCAGGGGTTACGAGCAGTACTTC.

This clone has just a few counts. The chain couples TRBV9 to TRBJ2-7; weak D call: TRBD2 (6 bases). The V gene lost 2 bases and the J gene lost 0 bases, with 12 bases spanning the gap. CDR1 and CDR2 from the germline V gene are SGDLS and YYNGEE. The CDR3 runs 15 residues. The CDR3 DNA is TGTGCCAGCAGCGTTGGAGGGTCCGTCTCCTACGAGCAGTACTTC. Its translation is CASSVGGSVSYEQYF. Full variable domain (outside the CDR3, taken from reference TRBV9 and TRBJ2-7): DSGVTQTPKHLITATGQRVTLRCSPRSGDLSVYWYQQSLDQGLQFLIQYYNGEERAKGNILERFSAQQFPDLHSELNLSSLELGDSALYFCASSVGGSVSYEQYFGPGTRLTVT.

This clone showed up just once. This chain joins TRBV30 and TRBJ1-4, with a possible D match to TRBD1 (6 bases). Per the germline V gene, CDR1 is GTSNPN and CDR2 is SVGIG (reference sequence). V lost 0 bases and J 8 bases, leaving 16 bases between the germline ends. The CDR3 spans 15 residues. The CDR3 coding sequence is TGTGCCTGGAGTGTACGTGGGACACCGGGGGAAAAACTGTTTTTT. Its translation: CAWSVRGTPGEKLFF.

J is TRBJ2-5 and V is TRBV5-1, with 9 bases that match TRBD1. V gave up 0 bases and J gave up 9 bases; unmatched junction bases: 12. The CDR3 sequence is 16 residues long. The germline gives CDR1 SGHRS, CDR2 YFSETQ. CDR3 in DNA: TGCGCCAGCAGCTTGGGAAGGGGACAGGGACTACCGGCCCAGTACTTC. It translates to CASSLGRGQGLPAQYF.

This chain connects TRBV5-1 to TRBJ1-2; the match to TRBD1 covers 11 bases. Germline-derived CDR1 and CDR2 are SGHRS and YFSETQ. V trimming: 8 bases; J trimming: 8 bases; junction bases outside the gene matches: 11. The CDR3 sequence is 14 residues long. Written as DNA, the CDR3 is TGCGCCAGACCTCCCGGGACAGGGGGTTTGGGCTACACCTTC. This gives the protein CARPPGTGGLGYTF.

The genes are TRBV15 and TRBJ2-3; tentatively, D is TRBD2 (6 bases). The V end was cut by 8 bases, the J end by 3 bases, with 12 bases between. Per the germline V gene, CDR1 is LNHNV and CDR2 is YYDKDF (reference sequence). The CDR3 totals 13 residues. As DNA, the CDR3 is TGTGCCACCGGCCGGGGAGGTACAGATACGCAGTATTTT. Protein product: CATGRGGTDTQYF.

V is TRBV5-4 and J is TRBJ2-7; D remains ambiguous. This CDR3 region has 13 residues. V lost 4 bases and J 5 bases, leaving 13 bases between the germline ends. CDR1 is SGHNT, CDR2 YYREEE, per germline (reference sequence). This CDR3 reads CASSPIPGDEQYF. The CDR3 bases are TGTGCCAGCAGCCCTATTCCGGGTGACGAGCAGTACTTC. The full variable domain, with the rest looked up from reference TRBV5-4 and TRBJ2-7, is ETGVTQSPTHLIKTRGQQVTLRCSSQSGHNTVSWYQQALGQGPQFIFQYYREEENGRGNFPPRFSGLQFPNYSSELNVNALELDDSALYLCASSPIPGDEQYFGPGTRLTVT.

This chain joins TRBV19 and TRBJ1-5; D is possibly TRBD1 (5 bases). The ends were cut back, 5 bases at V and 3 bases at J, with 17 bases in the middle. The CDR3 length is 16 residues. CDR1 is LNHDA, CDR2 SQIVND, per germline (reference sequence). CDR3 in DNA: TGTGCCAGTAGTCTCCGTTCTGGGACTATCAATCAGCCCCAGCATTTT. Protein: CASSLRSGTINQPQHF.

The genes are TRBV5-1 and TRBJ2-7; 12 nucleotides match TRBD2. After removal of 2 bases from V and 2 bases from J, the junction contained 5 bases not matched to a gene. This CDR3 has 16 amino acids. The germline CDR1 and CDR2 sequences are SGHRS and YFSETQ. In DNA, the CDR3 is TGCGCCAGCAGCTTAGGACTAGCGGGACTCCCCTACGAGCAGTACTTC. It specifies CASSLGLAGLPYEQYF.

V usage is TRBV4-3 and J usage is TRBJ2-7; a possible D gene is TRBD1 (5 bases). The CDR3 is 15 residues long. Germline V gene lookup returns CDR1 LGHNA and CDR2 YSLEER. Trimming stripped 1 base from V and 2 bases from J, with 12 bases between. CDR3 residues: CASSQGTLNAYEQYF. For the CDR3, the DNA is TGCGCCAGCAGCCAAGGGACACTAAATGCCTACGAGCAGTACTTC.

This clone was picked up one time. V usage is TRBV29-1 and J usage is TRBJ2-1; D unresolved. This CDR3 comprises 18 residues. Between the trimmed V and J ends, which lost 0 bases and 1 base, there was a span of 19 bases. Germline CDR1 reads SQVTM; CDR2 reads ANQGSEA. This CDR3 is CSVEDLGAGTFSYNEQFF. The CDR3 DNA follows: TGCAGCGTTGAAGATTTGGGCGCAGGAACCTTTTCCTACAATGAGCAGTTCTTC.

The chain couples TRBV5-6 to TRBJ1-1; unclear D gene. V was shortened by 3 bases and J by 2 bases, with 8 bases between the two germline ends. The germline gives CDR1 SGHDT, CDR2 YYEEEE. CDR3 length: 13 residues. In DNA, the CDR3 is TGTGCCAGCAGCTCTTACAGTAACACTGAAGCTTTCTTT. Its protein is CASSSYSNTEAFF.

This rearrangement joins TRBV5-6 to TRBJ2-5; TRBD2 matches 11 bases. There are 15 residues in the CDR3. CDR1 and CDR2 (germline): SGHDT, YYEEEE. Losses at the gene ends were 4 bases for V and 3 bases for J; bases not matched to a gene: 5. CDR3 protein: CASSIRLAGKETQYF. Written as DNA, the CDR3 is TGTGCCAGCAGCATCCGACTAGCGGGAAAAGAGACCCAGTACTTC.

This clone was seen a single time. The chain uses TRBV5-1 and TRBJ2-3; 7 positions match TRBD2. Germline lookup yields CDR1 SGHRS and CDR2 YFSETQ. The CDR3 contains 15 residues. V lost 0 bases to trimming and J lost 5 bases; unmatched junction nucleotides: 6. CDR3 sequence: CASSLAGRNGDTQYF. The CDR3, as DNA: TGCGCCAGCAGCTTGGCCGGGAGGAACGGAGATACGCAGTATTTT.

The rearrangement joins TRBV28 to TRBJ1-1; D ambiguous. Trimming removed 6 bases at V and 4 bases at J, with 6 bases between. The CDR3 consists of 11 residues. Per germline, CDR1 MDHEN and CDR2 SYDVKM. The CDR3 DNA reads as TGTGCCAGCAGGGGAGGCACTGAAGCTTTCTTT. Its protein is CASRGGTEAFF. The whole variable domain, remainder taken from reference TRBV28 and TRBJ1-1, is DVKVTQSSRYLVKRTGEKVFLECVQDMDHENMFWYRQDPGLGLRLIYFSYDVKMKEKGDIPEGYSVSREKKERFSLILESASTNQTSMYLCASRGGTEAFFGQGTRLTVV.

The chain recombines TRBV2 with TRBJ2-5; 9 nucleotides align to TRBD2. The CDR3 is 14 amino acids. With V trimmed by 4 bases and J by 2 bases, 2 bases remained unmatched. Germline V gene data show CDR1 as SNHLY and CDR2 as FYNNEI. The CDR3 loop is CASSGLAVQETQYF. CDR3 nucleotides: TGTGCCAGCAGTGGACTAGCGGTTCAAGAGACCCAGTACTTC. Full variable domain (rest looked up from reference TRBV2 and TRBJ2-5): EPEVTQTPSHQVTQMGQEVILRCVPISNHLYFYWYRQILGQKVEFLVSFYNNEISEKSEIFDDQFSVERPDGSNFTLKIRSTKLEDSAMYFCASSGLAVQETQYFGPGTRLLVL.

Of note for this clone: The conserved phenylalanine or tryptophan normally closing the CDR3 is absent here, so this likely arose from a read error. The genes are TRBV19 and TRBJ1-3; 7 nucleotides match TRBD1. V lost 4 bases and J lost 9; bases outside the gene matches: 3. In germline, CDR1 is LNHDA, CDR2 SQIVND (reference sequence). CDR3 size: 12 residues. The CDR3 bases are TGTGCCAGTAGTAAACAGGGGAGCACCATATATCTT. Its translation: CASSKQGSTIYL.

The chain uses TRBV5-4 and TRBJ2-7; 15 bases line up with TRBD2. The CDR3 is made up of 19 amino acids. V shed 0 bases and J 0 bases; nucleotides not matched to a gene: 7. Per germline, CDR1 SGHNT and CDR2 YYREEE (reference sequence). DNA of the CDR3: TGTGCCAGCAGCTTGGTCAGGACTAGCGGGAGGGATAGCTCCTACGAGCAGTACTTC. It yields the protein CASSLVRTSGRDSSYEQYF.

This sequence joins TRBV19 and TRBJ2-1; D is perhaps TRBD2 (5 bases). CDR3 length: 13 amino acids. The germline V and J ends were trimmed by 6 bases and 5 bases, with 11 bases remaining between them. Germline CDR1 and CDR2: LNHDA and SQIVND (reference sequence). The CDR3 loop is CASRLRANNEQFF. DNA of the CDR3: TGTGCCAGTAGATTGCGGGCAAACAATGAGCAGTTCTTC.

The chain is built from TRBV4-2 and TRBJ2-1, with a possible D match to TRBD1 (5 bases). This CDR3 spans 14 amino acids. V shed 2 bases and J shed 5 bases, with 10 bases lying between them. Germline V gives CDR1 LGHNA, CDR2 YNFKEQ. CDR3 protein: CASSQSWGNNEQFF. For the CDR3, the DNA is TGTGCCAGCAGCCAATCATGGGGCAACAATGAGCAGTTCTTC.

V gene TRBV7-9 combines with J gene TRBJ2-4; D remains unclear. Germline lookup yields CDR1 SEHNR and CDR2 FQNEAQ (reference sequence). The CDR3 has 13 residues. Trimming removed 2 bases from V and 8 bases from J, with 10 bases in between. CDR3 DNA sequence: TGTGCCAGCAGCTTAAACTCCCGCGACATTCAGTACTTC. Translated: CASSLNSRDIQYF.

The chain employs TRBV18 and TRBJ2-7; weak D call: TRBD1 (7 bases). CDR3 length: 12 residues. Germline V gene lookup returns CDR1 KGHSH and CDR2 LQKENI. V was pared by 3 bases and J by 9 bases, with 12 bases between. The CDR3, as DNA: TGTGCCAGCTCACCTGGGACAGCGGGGCAGTACTTC. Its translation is CASSPGTAGQYF.

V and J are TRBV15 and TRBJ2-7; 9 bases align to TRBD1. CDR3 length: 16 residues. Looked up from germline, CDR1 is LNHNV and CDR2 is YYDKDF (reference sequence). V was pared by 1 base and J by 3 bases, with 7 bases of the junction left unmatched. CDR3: CATSRGPGTGSYEQYF. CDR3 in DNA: TGTGCCACCAGCAGAGGTCCCGGGACAGGGAGCTACGAGCAGTACTTC.

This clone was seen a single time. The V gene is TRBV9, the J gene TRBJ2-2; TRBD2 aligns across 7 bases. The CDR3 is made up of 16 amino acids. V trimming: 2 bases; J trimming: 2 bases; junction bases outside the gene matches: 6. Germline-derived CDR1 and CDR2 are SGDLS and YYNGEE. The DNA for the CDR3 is TGTGCCAGCAGCGTGGGCCTAGCGGATAACACCGGGGAGCTGTTTTTT. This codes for CASSVGLADNTGELFF.

The CDR3 DNA sequence: TGCGCCAGCAGCCAAGTGGGGACAGGGTGGGAAAACATTCAGTACTTC. Protein sequence: CASSQVGTGWENIQYF. The rearrangement links TRBV4-1 to TRBJ2-4, with 9 bases aligning to TRBD1. This CDR3 is 16 amino acids long. Germline V gives CDR1 MGHRA, CDR2 YSYEKL. Trimming cost V 1 base and J 5 bases; bases outside gene matches: 6.

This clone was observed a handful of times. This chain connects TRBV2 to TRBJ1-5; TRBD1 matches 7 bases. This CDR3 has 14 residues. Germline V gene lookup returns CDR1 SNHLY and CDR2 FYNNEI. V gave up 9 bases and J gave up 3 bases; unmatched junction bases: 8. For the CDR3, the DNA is TGTGCCAGTAGGGACAGAGAGTTCAATCAGCCCCAGCATTTT. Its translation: CASRDREFNQPQHF.